This T cell receptor (beta chain) was sequenced in a study of cytomegalovirus exposure and HLA in healthy donors. The CDR3 loop spans 15 amino acids. Germline V gives CDR1 LNHDA, CDR2 SQIVND (reference sequence). The ends were cut back, 4 bases at V and 8 bases at J, with 15 bases in the middle. Study-level points and caveats: The authors enumerated over 150 TCR beta chains as linked to cytomegalovirus. Researchers left out some V segments, among them TRBV6-2 and TRBV6-3, as indistinguishable. Productive rates of about 87% or about 30% were seen for most TCR beta V segments in an earlier analysis. When analyzed later, the rates of TCR association showed variation by HLA locus, with DRB1 the most and HLA-C the fewest.

Note on this clone: Its antigen is unidentified.

A multiplex PCR was run with 60 Vbeta primers and 13 Jbeta primers. Assay: immunoSEQ multiplex PCR; the TCRdb copy retains only in-frame clones and omits some. This sample carries approximately 160,000 clones, more than 80% of them seen once, and the ten largest clones take roughly 5%. The V call is TRBV19, the J call TRBJ1-6; a weak D match, TRBD1 (5 bases). The TCR originated in a man in his late teens or twenties in good health and CMV-seronegative. The sample comprised PBMCs. CDR3 residues: CASSTDPDKYSPLHF. The CDR3 DNA follows: TGTGCCAGTAGTACCGACCCGGACAAGTATTCACCCCTCCACTTT.